This T cell receptor (beta chain) comes out of a study of HIV-infected patients and healthy controls. Germline loops: CDR1 MNHNS, CDR2 SASEGT. Trimming took off 4 bases at V and 2 bases at J, with 20 bases between the two ends. CDR3 length equals 17 residues. cDNA was made from roughly 470 ng RNA using alpha and beta constant primers. Each of the alpha and beta chains got its own library through chain-specific third strand synthesis with indices. TCRdb independently ran MiXCR on the 5' RACE reads; one entry per CDR3 protein. The repertoire holds around 5,800 distinct CDR3 sequences, with around 9.6% as singletons. The repertoire came from unfractionated whole blood and reflected all unsorted peripheral T cells. This clonotype is categorized as medium-sized.

The source was blood, collected before antiretroviral therapy. The clonotype originates from an adult with HIV infection. This chain links TRBV6-1 with TRBJ2-5; no clear D. CDR3 protein: CASSGSLFQMIQETQYF. The DNA of the CDR3 is TGTGCCAGCAGTGGATCTCTTTTCCAGATGATACAAGAGACCCAGTACTTC.